This T cell receptor (beta chain) was identified in a study of cytomegalovirus exposure and HLA in healthy donors. Study-level points and caveats: Rare sequences made up most TCRs, while some public TCRs were found in many donors. It has been reported that TCR beta sequences accurately predicted the HLA-A and HLA-B alleles of most subjects. The only immune exposure information that was available was CMV serostatus. Later analysis placed DRB1 highest and HLA-C lowest in TCR association rates, which differed by HLA locus.

The PCR used 60 Vbeta and 13 Jbeta primers. The table came from immunoSEQ multiplex PCR; TCRdb's copy has only in-frame clones and leaves some out. The profile shows roughly 180,000 clones, 65% to 85% of them singletons. On this clone: Its antigen remains unidentified.

Germline CDR1 SQVTM, CDR2 ANQGSEA. This CDR3 spans 11 amino acids. V lost 7 bases to trimming and J lost 11 bases; unmatched junction nucleotides: 9. The material sequenced was PBMCs. The source is a female donor in good health and CMV-seronegative. The rearrangement links TRBV29-1 to TRBJ1-1; 8 nucleotides agree with TRBD1. CDR3 residues: CSGMDRVTAFF. The CDR3 DNA follows: TGCAGCGGCATGGACAGGGTGACTGCTTTCTTT.